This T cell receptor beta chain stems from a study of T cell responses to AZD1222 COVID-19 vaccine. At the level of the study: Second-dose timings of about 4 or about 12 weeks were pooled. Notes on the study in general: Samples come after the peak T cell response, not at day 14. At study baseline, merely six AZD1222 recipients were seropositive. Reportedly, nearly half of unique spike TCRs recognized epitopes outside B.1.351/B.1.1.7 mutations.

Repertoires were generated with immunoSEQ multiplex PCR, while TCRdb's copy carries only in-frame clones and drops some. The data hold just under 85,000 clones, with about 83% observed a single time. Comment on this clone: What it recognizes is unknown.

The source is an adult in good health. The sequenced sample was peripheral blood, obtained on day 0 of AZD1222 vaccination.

CDR3 region: CASSQRTDNQQPQHF. The CDR3 DNA reads as TGCGCCAGCAGCCAAAGGACAGACAACCAACAGCCCCAGCATTTT. The chain employs TRBV4-1 and TRBJ1-5; tentative D call: TRBD1 (6 bases). The CDR3 is 15 amino acids. Germline V lookup: CDR1 MGHRA, CDR2 YSYEKL. Deletions cut 2 bases from V and 7 bases from J, with 15 bases between.